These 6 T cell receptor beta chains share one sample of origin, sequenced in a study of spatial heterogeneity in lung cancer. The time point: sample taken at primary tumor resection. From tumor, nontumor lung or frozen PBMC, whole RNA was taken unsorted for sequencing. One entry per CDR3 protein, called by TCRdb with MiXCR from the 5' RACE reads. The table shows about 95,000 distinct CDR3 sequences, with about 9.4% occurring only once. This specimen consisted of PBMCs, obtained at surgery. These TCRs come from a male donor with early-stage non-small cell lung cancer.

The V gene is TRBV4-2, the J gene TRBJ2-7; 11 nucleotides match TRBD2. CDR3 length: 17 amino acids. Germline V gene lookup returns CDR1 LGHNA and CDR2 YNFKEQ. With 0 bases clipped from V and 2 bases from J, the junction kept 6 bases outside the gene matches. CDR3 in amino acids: CASSQDHLSGRAYEQYF. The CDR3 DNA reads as TGTGCCAGCAGCCAAGATCATCTTAGCGGGAGGGCCTACGAGCAGTACTTC.

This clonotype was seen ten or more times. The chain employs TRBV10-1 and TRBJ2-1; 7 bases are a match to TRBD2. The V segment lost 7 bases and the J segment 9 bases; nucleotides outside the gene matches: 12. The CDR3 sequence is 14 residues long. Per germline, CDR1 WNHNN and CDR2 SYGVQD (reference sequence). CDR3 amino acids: CASKGSGTHSEQFF. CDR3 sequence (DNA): TGCGCCAGCAAGGGCAGCGGGACCCACAGTGAGCAGTTCTTC.

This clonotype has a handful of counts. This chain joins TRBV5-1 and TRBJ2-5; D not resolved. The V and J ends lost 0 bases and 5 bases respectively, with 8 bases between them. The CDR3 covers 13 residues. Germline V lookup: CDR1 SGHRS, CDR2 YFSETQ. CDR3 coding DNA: TGCGCCAGCAGCTTGGACTGGGCGGAGACCCAGTACTTC. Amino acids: CASSLDWAETQYF.

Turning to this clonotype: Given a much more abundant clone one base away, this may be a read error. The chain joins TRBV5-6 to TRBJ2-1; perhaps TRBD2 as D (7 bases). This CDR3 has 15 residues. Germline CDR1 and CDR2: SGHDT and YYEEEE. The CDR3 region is CVSSSPGGIDNEQFF. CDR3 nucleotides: TGTGTCAGCAGCTCCCCGGGGGGCATCGACAATGAGCAGTTCTTC.

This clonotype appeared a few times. The CDR3 spells CATLWRSTDTQYF. In DNA form, the CDR3 reads TGTGCCACTCTGTGGCGTAGCACAGATACGCAGTATTTT. This chain joins TRBV25-1 and TRBJ2-3; D gene uncertain. Per germline, CDR1 MGHDK and CDR2 SYGVNS. The CDR3 sequence is 13 residues long. The germline V and J ends were trimmed by 10 bases and 0 bases, with 11 bases remaining between them.

For the CDR3, the DNA is TGTGCCAGCAGTACCAATCAGCCCCAGCATTTT. It translates to CASSTNQPQHF. The chain links TRBV28 to TRBJ1-5; D call uncertain. Trimming cost V 5 bases and J 3 bases, with 2 bases left between them. The CDR3 runs 11 residues. The germline gives CDR1 MDHEN, CDR2 SYDVKM.